This paragraph covers one T cell receptor beta chain sequence. What it recognizes is unknown. This record comes from a study of cytomegalovirus exposure and HLA in healthy donors. General study results and limits: Donors were assumed by presence/absence analyses to have roughly uniform sequencing depth.

Germline V gene data show CDR1 as SGHKS and CDR2 as YYEKEE (reference sequence). CDR3 size: 15 residues. V was clipped by 1 base and J by 2 bases; unmatched bases: 3. The PCR ran on 60 Vbeta and 13 Jbeta primers. Clones were read by immunoSEQ multiplex PCR, and TCRdb kept only the in-frame ones, dropping some. The table has about 170,000 clones, approximately 80% seen once; the top ten hold about 2.5%. The chain employs TRBV5-5 and TRBJ1-3; 7 bases map to TRBD1. The TCR comes from a woman aged 45-60 years in good health and CMV-seronegative. Sequencing used PBMCs. CDR3 coding DNA: TGTGCCAGCAGCTTGACAGGGGACGCTGGAAACACCATATATTTT. Its translation is CASSLTGDAGNTIYF.